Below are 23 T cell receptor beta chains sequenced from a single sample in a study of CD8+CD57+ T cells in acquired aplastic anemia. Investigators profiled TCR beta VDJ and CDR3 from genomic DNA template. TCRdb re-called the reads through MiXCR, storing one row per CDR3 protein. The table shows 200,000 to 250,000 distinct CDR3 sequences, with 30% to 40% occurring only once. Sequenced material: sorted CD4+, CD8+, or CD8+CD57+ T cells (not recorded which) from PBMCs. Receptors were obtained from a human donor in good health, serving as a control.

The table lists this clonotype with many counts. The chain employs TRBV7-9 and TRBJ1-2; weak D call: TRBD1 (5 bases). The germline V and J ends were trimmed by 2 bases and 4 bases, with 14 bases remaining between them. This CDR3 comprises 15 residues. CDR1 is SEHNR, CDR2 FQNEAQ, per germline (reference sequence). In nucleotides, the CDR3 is TGTGCCAGCAGCTTACAGGGAGCTTCTTCCTATGGCTACACCTTC. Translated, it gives CASSLQGASSYGYTF.

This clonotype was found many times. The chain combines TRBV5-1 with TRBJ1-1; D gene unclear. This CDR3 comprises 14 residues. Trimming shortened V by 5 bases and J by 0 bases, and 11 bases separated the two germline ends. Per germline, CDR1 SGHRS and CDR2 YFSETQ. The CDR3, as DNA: TGCGCCAGCAGGCAAACAAGTCTGAACACTGAAGCTTTCTTT. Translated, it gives CASRQTSLNTEAFF.

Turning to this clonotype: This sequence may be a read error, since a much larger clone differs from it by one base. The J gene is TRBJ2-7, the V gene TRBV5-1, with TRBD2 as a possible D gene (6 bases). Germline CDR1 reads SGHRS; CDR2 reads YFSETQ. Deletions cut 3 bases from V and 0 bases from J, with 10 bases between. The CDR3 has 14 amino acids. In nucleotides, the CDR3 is TGCGCCAGCAGCTCAGCGGGCCACTCCTACGAGCAGTACTTC. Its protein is CASSSAGHSYEQYF.

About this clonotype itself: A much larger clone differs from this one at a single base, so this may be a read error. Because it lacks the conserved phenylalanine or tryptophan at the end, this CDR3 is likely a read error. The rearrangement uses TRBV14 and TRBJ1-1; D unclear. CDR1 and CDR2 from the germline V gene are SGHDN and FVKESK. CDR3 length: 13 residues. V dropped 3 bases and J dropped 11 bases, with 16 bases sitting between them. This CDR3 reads CASSQDLRPWAFY. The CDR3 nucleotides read TGTGCCAGCAGCCAGGACCTGCGCCCGTGGGCTTTCTAT.

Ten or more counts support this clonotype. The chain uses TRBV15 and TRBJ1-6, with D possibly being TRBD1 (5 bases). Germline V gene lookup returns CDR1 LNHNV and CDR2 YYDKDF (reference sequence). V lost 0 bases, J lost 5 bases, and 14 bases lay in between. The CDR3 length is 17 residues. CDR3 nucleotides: TGTGCCACCAGCAGAGATACGTTAACGGGGGATAATTCACCCCTCCACTTT. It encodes CATSRDTLTGDNSPLHF.

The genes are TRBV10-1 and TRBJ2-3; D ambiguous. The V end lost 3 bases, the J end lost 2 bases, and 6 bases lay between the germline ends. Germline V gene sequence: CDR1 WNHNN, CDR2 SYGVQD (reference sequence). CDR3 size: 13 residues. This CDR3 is CASSEVLTDTQYF. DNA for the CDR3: TGCGCCAGCAGTGAAGTACTCACAGATACGCAGTATTTT.

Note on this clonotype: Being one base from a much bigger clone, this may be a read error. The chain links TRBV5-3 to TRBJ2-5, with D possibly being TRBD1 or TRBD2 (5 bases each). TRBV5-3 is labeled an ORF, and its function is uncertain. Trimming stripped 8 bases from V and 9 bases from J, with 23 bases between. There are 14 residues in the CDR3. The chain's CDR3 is CASSIGTVVGAQYF. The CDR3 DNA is TGTGCCAGCAGCATCGGGACCGTCGTTGGGGCCCAGTACTTC.

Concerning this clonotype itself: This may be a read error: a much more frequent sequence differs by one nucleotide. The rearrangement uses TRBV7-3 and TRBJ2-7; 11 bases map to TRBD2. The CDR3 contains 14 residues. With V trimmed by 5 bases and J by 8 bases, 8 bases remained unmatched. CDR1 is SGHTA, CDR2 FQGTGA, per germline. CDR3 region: CASSDGTSGYKQYF. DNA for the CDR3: TGTGCCAGCAGCGACGGGACTAGCGGATACAAGCAGTACTTC.

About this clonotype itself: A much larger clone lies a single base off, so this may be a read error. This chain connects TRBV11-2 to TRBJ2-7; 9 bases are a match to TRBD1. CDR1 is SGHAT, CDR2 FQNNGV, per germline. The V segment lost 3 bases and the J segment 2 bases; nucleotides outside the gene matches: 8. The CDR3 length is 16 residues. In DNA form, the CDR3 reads TGTGCCAGCAGCTTTAGTCCGGGACAGGGTCCCTACGAGCAGTACTTC. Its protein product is CASSFSPGQGPYEQYF.

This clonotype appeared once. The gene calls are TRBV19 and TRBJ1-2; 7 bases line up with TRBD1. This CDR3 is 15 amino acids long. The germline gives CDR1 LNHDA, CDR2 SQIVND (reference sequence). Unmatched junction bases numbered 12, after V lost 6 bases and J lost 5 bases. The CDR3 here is CASSPTGALTYGYTF. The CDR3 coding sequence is TGTGCCAGTAGCCCAACAGGGGCCCTCACATATGGCTACACCTTC.

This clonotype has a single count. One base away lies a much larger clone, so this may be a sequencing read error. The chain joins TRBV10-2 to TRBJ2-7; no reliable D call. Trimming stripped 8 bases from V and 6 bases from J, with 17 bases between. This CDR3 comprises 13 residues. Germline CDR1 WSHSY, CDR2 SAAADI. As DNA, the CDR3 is TGCGCCAGCGGTATCGGTCGTGGCGGCGAGCAGTACTTC. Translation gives CASGIGRGGEQYF.

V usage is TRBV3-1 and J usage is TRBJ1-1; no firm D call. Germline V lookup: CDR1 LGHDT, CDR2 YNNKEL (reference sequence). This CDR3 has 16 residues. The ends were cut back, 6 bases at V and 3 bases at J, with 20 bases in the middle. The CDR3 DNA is TGTGCCAGCAGTAAGAAAGTGGGCTCAGGAGACACTGAAGCTTTCTTT. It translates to CASSKKVGSGDTEAFF.

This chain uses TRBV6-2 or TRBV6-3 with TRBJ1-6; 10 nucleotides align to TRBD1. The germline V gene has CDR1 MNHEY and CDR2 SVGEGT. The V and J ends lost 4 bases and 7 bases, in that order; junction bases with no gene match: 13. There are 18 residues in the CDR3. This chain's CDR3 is CASSFGTGAFKANSPLHF. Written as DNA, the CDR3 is TGTGCCAGCAGTTTCGGGACAGGGGCGTTCAAAGCGAATTCACCCCTCCACTTT.

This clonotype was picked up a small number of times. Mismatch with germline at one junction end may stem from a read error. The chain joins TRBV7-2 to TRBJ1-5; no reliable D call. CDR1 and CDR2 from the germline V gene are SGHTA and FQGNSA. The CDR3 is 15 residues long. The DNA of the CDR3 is TGTGTCAGCAGCTCTTCGCCGGGTAGCAATCAGCCCCAGCATTTT. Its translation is CVSSSSPGSNQPQHF.

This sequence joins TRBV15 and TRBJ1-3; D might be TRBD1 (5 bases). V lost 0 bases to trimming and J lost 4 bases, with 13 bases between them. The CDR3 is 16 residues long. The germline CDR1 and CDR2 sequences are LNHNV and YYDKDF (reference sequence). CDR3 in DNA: TGTGCCACCAGCAGAGATTCAGGGAGATCCGGAAACACCATATATTTT. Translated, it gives CATSRDSGRSGNTIYF. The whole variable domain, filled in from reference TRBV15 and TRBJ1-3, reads DAMVIQNPRYQVTQFGKPVTLSCSQTLNHNVMYWYQQKSSQAPKLLFHYYDKDFNNEADTPDNFQSRRPNTSFCFLDIRSPGLGDTAMYLCATSRDSGRSGNTIYFGEGSWLTVV.

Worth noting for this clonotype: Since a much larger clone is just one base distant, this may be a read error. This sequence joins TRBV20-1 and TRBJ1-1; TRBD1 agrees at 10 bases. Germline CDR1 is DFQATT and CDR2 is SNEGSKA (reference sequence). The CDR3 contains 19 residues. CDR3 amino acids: CSARKRGPGTGVLNTGAFF. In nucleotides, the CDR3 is TGCAGTGCTAGGAAGCGGGGTCCCGGGACAGGGGTCCTGAACACTGGAGCTTTCTTT.

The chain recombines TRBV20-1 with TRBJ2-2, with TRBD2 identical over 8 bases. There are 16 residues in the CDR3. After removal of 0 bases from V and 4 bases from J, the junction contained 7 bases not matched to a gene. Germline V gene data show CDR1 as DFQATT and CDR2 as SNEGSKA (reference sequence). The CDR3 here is CSARDSGARGTGELFF. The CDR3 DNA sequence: TGCAGTGCTAGAGATAGCGGGGCTCGCGGCACCGGGGAGCTGTTTTTT.

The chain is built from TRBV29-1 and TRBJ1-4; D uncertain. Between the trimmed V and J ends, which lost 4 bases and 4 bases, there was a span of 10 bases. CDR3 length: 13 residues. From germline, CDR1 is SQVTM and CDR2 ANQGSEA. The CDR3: CSVVVAVNEKLFF. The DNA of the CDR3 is TGCAGCGTTGTTGTGGCTGTTAATGAAAAACTGTTTTTT.

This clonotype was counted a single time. The CDR3 loop is CASSDGGAVSNQPQHF. The CDR3 coding sequence is TGTGCCAGTAGTGACGGTGGGGCAGTTAGCAATCAGCCCCAGCATTTT. V usage is TRBV19 and J usage is TRBJ1-5, with D maybe TRBD1 (5 bases). Germline V CDR1 and CDR2: LNHDA, SQIVND (reference sequence). Trimming left V 5 bases short and J 0 bases short, with 14 bases between. This CDR3 has 16 residues.

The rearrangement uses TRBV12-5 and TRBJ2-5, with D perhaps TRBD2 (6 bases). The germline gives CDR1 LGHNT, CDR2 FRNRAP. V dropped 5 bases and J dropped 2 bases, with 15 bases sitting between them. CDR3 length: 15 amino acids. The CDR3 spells CASGPAGSPQETQYF. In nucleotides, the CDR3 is TGTGCTAGTGGTCCGGCGGGGAGCCCGCAAGAGACCCAGTACTTC.

Here the CDR3 reads CASSLKGVYTEAFF. CDR3 bases: TGTGCCAGCAGCTTAAAGGGGGTCTACACTGAAGCTTTCTTT. The V and J genes are TRBV7-9 and TRBJ1-1, with a possible D match to TRBD1 (6 bases). Germline CDR1 and CDR2: SEHNR and FQNEAQ (reference sequence). CDR3 length equals 14 residues. With 2 bases removed from V and 3 bases from J, the gap between germline ends came to 10 bases.

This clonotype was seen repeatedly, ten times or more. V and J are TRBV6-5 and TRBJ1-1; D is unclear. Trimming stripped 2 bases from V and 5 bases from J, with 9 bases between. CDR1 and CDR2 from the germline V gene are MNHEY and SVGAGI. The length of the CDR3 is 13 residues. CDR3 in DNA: TGTGCCAGCAGTTACGTTGGAGGGACTGAAGCTTTCTTT. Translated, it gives CASSYVGGTEAFF.

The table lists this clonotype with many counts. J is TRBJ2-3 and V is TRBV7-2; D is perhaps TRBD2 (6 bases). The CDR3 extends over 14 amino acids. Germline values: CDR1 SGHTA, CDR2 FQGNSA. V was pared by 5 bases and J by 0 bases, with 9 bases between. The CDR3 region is CASSRDFSTDTQYF. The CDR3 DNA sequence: TGTGCCAGCAGCAGGGACTTTAGCACAGATACGCAGTATTTT.